Each of the 24 T cell receptor beta chains below was sequenced from the same sample in a study of low-dose radiotherapy and immunotherapy resistance in tumors. Time point here: before trial treatment. Gene-specific TRAV and TRBV primers were used for first-strand cDNA, covering alpha and beta chains. The PCR that amplified TCRs ran for approximately 18 cycles, relying on a constant-region primer and a V-primer adapter. A single record per CDR3 protein comes from TCRdb applying MiXCR to the reads. The table lists approximately 84,000 distinct CDR3 sequences, roughly 19% of them singletons, with 2.5% to 3.5% in the top ten. Sequences were derived from PBMCs, sampled before treatment. These receptors were collected from a male donor with prostate cancer.

This clonotype was counted at least ten times. The chain couples TRBV3-1 to TRBJ2-1, with 8 nucleotides matching TRBD1. V lost 4 bases and J lost 10; bases outside the gene matches: 6. Germline CDR1 and CDR2: LGHDT and YNNKEL (reference sequence). The CDR3 is 13 amino acids. Written as DNA, the CDR3 is TGTGCCAGCAGCCGCTACAGGGGGAACGAGCAGTTCTTC. Translation gives CASSRYRGNEQFF.

This clonotype was seen many times. The V gene is TRBV7-2, the J gene TRBJ2-6; 7 bases fit TRBD1. This CDR3 is built from 19 residues. The germline V gene encodes CDR1 SGHTA and CDR2 FQGNSA. The ends lost 2 bases at V and 0 bases at J; junction bases unmatched: 10. The CDR3 sequence: CASSLRWGQITSGANVLTF. In DNA form, the CDR3 reads TGTGCCAGCAGCTTAAGGTGGGGACAGATTACCTCTGGGGCCAACGTCCTGACTTTC.

This clonotype was observed many times. One junction end disagrees with the germline gene, perhaps due to a read error. The chain carries TRBV5-1 and TRBJ1-1, with D possibly TRBD1 on 5 matching bases. The germline V gene encodes CDR1 SGHRS and CDR2 YFSETQ. The CDR3 consists of 13 residues. CDR3 sequence: CASSKDTTAVAFF. The DNA for the CDR3 is TGTGCCAGCAGCAAGGACACCACTGCTGTTGCTTTCTTT.

With respect to this clonotype: This probably arose from a read error, given a far larger clone one base away. This rearrangement joins TRBV4-3 to TRBJ2-5; the D gene is possibly TRBD2 (6 bases). The CDR3 is 15 amino acids. Trimming shortened V by 1 base and J by 11 bases, and 20 bases separated the two germline ends. Germline values: CDR1 LGHNA, CDR2 YSLEER. The CDR3 spells CASSQVGGAYNEQYF. CDR3 nucleotide sequence: TGCGCCAGCAGCCAAGTTGGAGGGGCGTACAATGAGCAGTACTTC.

This clonotype showed up many times. The J gene is TRBJ2-5, the V gene TRBV11-2, with D possibly being TRBD1 (6 bases). Germline CDR1 reads SGHAT; CDR2 reads FQNNGV. The CDR3 has 13 residues. V was trimmed by 3 bases and J by 5 bases, leaving 10 bases between them. The CDR3: CASSFTGMETQYF. CDR3 DNA sequence: TGTGCCAGCAGCTTTACAGGGATGGAGACCCAGTACTTC. Based on the CDR3 plus reference TRBV11-2 and TRBJ2-5, the full variable domain is EAGVAQSPRYKIIEKRQSVAFWCNPISGHATLYWYQQILGQGPKLLIQFQNNGVVDDSQLPKDRFSAERLKGVDSTLKIQPAKLEDSAVYLCASSFTGMETQYFGPGTRLLVL.

In this sample, this clonotype turned up many times. The rearrangement uses TRBV9 and TRBJ2-7, with D maybe TRBD1 (6 bases). Trimming shortened V by 3 bases and J by 2 bases, and 12 bases separated the two germline ends. Germline assignment: CDR1 SGDLS and CDR2 YYNGEE. CDR3 length: 14 amino acids. The CDR3 protein is CASSASTGTYEQYF. In DNA form, the CDR3 reads TGTGCCAGCAGCGCATCGACAGGAACCTACGAGCAGTACTTC.

This clonotype was detected many times. The genes are TRBV12-3 or TRBV12-4 and TRBJ1-6; D is unclear. The CDR3 is 13 residues long. Trimming shortened V by 3 bases and J by 9 bases, and 9 bases separated the two germline ends. CDR3 amino acids: CASSFGVLSPLHF. DNA of the CDR3: TGTGCCAGCAGTTTCGGGGTTCTTTCACCCCTCCACTTT.

The genes are TRBV2 and TRBJ1-3; D call uncertain. The CDR3 extends over 13 amino acids. From germline, CDR1 is SNHLY and CDR2 FYNNEI. The V and J ends lost 2 bases and 4 bases respectively, with 6 bases between them. This chain's CDR3 is CASSELGGNTIYF. DNA of the CDR3: TGTGCCAGCAGTGAATTAGGGGGAAACACCATATATTTT.

About this clonotype itself: This likely stems from a read error, as it lies one base from a far larger clone. The V call is TRBV11-1, the J call TRBJ2-1; perhaps TRBD1 as D (6 bases). From germline, CDR1 is SGHAT and CDR2 FQDESV (reference sequence). The CDR3 has 13 amino acids. The CDR3, as DNA: TGTGCCATCAGCTTCGGGACAAACAATGAGCAGTTCTTC. It yields the protein CAISFGTNNEQFF.

This clonotype was counted many times. The chain uses TRBV6-2 or TRBV6-3 and TRBJ2-7; 8 bases are a match to TRBD1. The V gene end was trimmed by 2 bases and the J gene end by 5 bases; junction bases not matched to a gene: 8. Germline assignment: CDR1 MNHEY and CDR2 SVGEGT. This CDR3 comprises 15 residues. As DNA, the CDR3 is TGTGCCAGCAGTTACCAGGGGACAGGTCTCAACGAGCAGTACTTC. Translated: CASSYQGTGLNEQYF.

There are many counts of this clonotype. This chain links TRBV21-1 with TRBJ2-5; the table's D call, TRBD1, was not checked against the DNA. TRBV21-1 corresponds to a pseudogene. The CDR3 totals 15 residues. The CDR3 sequence: CASSKASQGAETQYF. The DNA of the CDR3 is TGTGCCAGCAGCAAGGCCTCCCAGGGGGCAGAGACCCAGTACTTC.

This clonotype was detected ten times or more. The rearrangement links TRBV9 to TRBJ2-1; 15 nucleotides agree with TRBD2. This CDR3 contains 15 residues. Per germline, CDR1 SGDLS and CDR2 YYNGEE. V gave up 4 bases and J gave up 8 bases; unmatched junction bases: 4. CDR3 DNA: TGTGCCAGCAGCCGGACTAGCGGGGGGGTGGATGAGCAGTTCTTC. Translated: CASSRTSGGVDEQFF. The full variable domain, in which reference TRBV9 and TRBJ2-1 provide the parts outside the CDR3, is DSGVTQTPKHLITATGQRVTLRCSPRSGDLSVYWYQQSLDQGLQFLIQYYNGEERAKGNILERFSAQQFPDLHSELNLSSLELGDSALYFCASSRTSGGVDEQFFGPGTRLTVL.

This chain links TRBV9 with TRBJ1-4, with a weak D call TRBD1 (5 bases). Trimming pared 2 bases from V and 0 bases from J, leaving 14 bases between. This CDR3 has 17 amino acids. CDR1 is SGDLS and CDR2 is YYNGEE in the germline V gene. The CDR3 sequence: CASSVRGIGATNEKLFF. The CDR3 DNA reads as TGTGCCAGCAGCGTTCGGGGGATCGGTGCAACTAATGAAAAACTGTTTTTT.

The chain carries TRBV29-1 and TRBJ2-1, with D perhaps matching TRBD1 or TRBD2 (6 bases each). V lost 6 bases and J lost 6, with 18 bases in between. Germline CDR1 and CDR2: SQVTM and ANQGSEA. The CDR3 sequence is 14 residues long. Here the CDR3 reads CSVGGGLGLNEQFF. The CDR3 DNA sequence: TGCAGCGTCGGAGGGGGGCTAGGCCTCAATGAGCAGTTCTTC.

The rearrangement links TRBV5-3 to TRBJ1-1; D gene ambiguous. Being an ORF, TRBV5-3 has a function that is uncertain. The V end was cut by 8 bases, the J end by 0 bases, with 17 bases between. There are 15 residues in the CDR3. CDR3 DNA: TGTGCCAGCACCCCTGGCGGGGAGCTGAACACTGAAGCTTTCTTT. Translated, it gives CASTPGGELNTEAFF.

Points on this clonotype: A far larger clone is a single base away, which makes a read error likely. The chain has TRBV9 and TRBJ2-3; 13 bases align to TRBD2. The CDR3 length is 16 residues. The germline V gene encodes CDR1 SGDLS and CDR2 YYNGEE. Trimming cost V 4 bases and J 7 bases; bases outside gene matches: 9. The CDR3 reads CASSRPPGLAGYTQYF. The CDR3 DNA reads as TGTGCCAGCAGCAGACCACCGGGACTAGCGGGGTATACGCAGTATTTT. The whole variable domain, filled in from reference TRBV9 and TRBJ2-3, reads DSGVTQTPKHLITATGQRVTLRCSPRSGDLSVYWYQQSLDQGLQFLIQYYNGEERAKGNILERFSAQQFPDLHSELNLSSLELGDSALYFCASSRPPGLAGYTQYFGPGTRLTVL.

As regards this clonotype: This may stem from a read error, because a much larger clone lies one nucleotide away. This chain joins TRBV19 and TRBJ2-5; 10 bases match TRBD2. Germline CDR1 and CDR2: LNHDA and SQIVND (reference sequence). Germline trimming cut 5 bases from V and 5 bases from J; bases unmatched to any gene: 5. This CDR3 is 14 amino acids long. CDR3 coding DNA: TGTGCCAGTAGTGCGCAGACTAGCGGGGAGACCCAGTACTTC. As protein: CASSAQTSGETQYF.

The rearrangement links TRBV6-4 to TRBJ2-1; 7 nucleotides align to TRBD2. The CDR3 runs 13 residues. V was clipped by 10 bases and J by 6 bases; unmatched bases: 9. Germline V gives CDR1 MRHNA, CDR2 SNTAGT. CDR3 residues: CAIGLDVGNEQFF. The CDR3 DNA reads TGTGCCATAGGACTAGATGTGGGCAATGAGCAGTTCTTC.

The chain recombines TRBV28 with TRBJ2-7, with 8 nucleotides matching TRBD1. Per the germline V gene, CDR1 is MDHEN and CDR2 is SYDVKM. V lost 7 bases, J lost 0 bases, and 11 bases stayed unmatched. The CDR3 extends over 16 amino acids. The CDR3 region is CASIPRDRRFSYEQYF. CDR3 coding DNA: TGTGCCAGCATACCCCGGGACAGGCGTTTCTCCTACGAGCAGTACTTC.

This chain links TRBV30 with TRBJ2-1; D may be TRBD1 (6 bases). The V gene's germline CDR1 is GTSNPN and CDR2 SVGIG (reference sequence). CDR3 length: 13 residues. Trimming took 5 bases from V and 6 from J, leaving 14 bases between them. The CDR3 coding sequence is TGTGCCTGGGAAGAAACAGGGACCAATGAGCAGTTCTTC. It translates to CAWEETGTNEQFF.

This clonotype showed up many times. The V and J genes are TRBV7-2 and TRBJ2-2; 13 bases map to TRBD2. V was pared by 2 bases and J by 2 bases, with 2 bases of the junction left unmatched. Germline loops: CDR1 SGHTA, CDR2 FQGNSA. The CDR3 spans 17 residues. In DNA, the CDR3 is TGTGCCAGCAGCTTAACTAGCGGGGGGGGAAACACCGGGGAGCTGTTTTTT. Protein product: CASSLTSGGGNTGELFF.

A few counts support this clonotype. The genes are TRBV9 and TRBJ2-2; TRBD1 aligns across 9 bases. The V and J ends lost 3 bases and 5 bases, in that order; junction bases with no gene match: 5. Germline values: CDR1 SGDLS, CDR2 YYNGEE. This CDR3 is built from 15 residues. The DNA for the CDR3 is TGTGCCAGCAGCGATGGACAGGGGCGGACCGGGGAGCTGTTTTTT. The encoded protein is CASSDGQGRTGELFF.

This clonotype was seen repeatedly, ten times or more. The J gene is TRBJ2-2, the V gene TRBV12-3 or TRBV12-4; TRBD2 matches at 8 bases. Trimming removed 10 bases from V and 3 bases from J; junction bases left unmatched: 7. The CDR3 has 14 amino acids. CDR3 nucleotides: TGTGCCATACCCGGGGGGGGCGACACCGGGGAGCTGTTTTTT. Translated, it gives CAIPGGGDTGELFF.

The chain combines TRBV3-1 with TRBJ1-1, with D perhaps TRBD1 (5 bases). The CDR3 sequence is 12 residues long. V was pared by 1 base and J by 11 bases, with 11 bases between. The V gene's germline CDR1 is LGHDT and CDR2 YNNKEL (reference sequence). The CDR3: CASSQGARDAFF. The CDR3 DNA reads TGTGCCAGCAGCCAAGGAGCCAGGGACGCTTTCTTT.